The 4 T cell receptor beta chains presented below share a single source sample, sequenced in a study of neurological immune-mediated disorders. TCRdb recomputed calls from the 5' RACE reads with MiXCR, one row per CDR3 protein. The sample holds about 62,000 distinct CDR3 sequences, approximately 4.6% seen once. The sequenced material came from PBMCs. Receptor source: a woman aged 45-65 years with multiple sclerosis.

The J gene is TRBJ1-2, the V gene TRBV12-2; the D call of TRBD1 is as the table states it, not checked on the DNA. TRBV12-2 is noted as a pseudogene. This CDR3 is built from 16 residues. The CDR3 DNA sequence: TGTGCAAGATACTATGAACAGTCCCCCTTCGACTATGGCTACACCTTC. As protein: CARYYEQSPFDYGYTF.

This clonotype was recorded at least ten times. The chain uses TRBV7-2 and TRBJ2-2; TRBD2 aligns across 7 bases. Germline V lookup: CDR1 SGHTA, CDR2 FQGNSA. The CDR3 spans 13 residues. Trimming at V came to 3 bases and at J to 7 bases, leaving 2 bases not matched to a gene. As DNA, the CDR3 is TGTGCCAGCAGCTTCGGGGGGATCGGGGAGCTGTTTTTT. Residues: CASSFGGIGELFF. Combining the CDR3 with reference TRBV7-2 and TRBJ2-2 gives the whole variable domain GAGVSQSPSNKVTEKGKDVELRCDPISGHTALYWYRQSLGQGLEFLIYFQGNSAPDKSGLPSDRFSAERTGGSVSTLTIQRTQQEDSAVYLCASSFGGIGELFFGEGSRLTVL.

A remark on this clonotype: This may be a read error: a much more frequent sequence differs by one nucleotide. The genes are TRBV15 and TRBJ1-1; D remains unclear. V was clipped by 5 bases and J by 1 base, with 14 bases between them. The germline gives CDR1 LNHNV, CDR2 YYDKDF (reference sequence). CDR3 length: 15 residues. The CDR3 sequence: CATSLRATTNTEAFF. The CDR3 bases are TGTGCCACCAGCCTAAGGGCCACGACGAACACTGAAGCTTTCTTT.

Notes on this clonotype: Its ends do not fully match the called genes, so a read error is possible. This chain connects TRBV10-3 to TRBJ1-3; the match to TRBD1 covers 7 bases. Germline V gene lookup returns CDR1 ENHRY and CDR2 SYGVKD. This CDR3 is built from 17 residues. The CDR3: CAISESLRGGSGKTIYF. As DNA, the CDR3 is TGTGCCATCAGTGAGTCCCTGAGAGGGGGCTCGGGAAAAACCATATATTTT.